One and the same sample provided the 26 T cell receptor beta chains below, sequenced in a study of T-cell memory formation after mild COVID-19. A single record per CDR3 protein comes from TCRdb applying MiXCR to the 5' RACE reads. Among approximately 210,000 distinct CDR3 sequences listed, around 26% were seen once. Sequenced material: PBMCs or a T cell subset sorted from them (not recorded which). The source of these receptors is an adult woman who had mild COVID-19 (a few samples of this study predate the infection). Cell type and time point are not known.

Here the CDR3 reads CASSPGQRQETQYF. CDR3 nucleotide sequence: TGTGCCAGCAGCCCAGGACAGCGGCAAGAGACCCAGTACTTC. The genes are TRBV7-8 and TRBJ2-5; possibly TRBD1 for D (6 bases). Germline CDR1 SGHVS, CDR2 FQNEAQ. The germline V and J ends were trimmed by 5 bases and 2 bases, with 12 bases remaining between them. The CDR3 loop spans 14 amino acids. Using reference TRBV7-8 and TRBJ2-5 for the parts outside the CDR3, the full variable domain is GAGVSQSPRYKVAKRGQDVALRCDPISGHVSLFWYQQALGQGPEFLTYFQNEAQLDKSGLPSDRFFAERPEGSVSTLKIQRTQQEDSAVYLCASSPGQRQETQYFGPGTRLLVL.

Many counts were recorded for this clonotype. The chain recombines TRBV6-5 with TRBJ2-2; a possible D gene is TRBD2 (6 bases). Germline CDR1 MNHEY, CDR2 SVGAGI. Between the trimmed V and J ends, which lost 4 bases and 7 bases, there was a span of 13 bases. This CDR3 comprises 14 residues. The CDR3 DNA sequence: TGTGCCAGCAGTTCCAGGCGAGCGGGCGGGGAGCTGTTTTTT. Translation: CASSSRRAGGELFF.

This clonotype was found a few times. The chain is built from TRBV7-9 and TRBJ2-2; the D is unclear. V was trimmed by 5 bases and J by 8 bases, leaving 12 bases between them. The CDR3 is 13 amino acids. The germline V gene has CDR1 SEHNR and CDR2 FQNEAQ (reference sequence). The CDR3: CASSLRRGGELFF. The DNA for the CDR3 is TGTGCCAGCAGCCTACGCCGCGGTGGGGAGCTGTTTTTT. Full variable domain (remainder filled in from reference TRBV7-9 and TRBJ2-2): DTGVSQNPRHKITKRGQNVTFRCDPISEHNRLYWYRQTLGQGPEFLTYFQNEAQLEKSRLLSDRFSAERPKGSFSTLEIQRTEQGDSAMYLCASSLRRGGELFFGEGSRLTVL.

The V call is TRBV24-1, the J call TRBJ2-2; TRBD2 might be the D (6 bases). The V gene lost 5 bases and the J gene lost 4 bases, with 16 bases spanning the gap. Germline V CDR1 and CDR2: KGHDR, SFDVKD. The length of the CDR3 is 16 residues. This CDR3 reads CATSAPGAGRTGELFF. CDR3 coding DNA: TGTGCCACCAGTGCTCCTGGGGCGGGGCGCACCGGGGAGCTGTTTTTT.

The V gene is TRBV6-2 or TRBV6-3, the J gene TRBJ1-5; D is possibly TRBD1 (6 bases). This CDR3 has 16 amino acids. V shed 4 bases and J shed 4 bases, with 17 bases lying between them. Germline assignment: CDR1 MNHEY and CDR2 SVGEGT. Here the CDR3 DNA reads TGTGCCAGCAGTTCGCGGACCAGAGGGGGTAATCAGCCCCAGCATTTT. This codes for CASSSRTRGGNQPQHF.

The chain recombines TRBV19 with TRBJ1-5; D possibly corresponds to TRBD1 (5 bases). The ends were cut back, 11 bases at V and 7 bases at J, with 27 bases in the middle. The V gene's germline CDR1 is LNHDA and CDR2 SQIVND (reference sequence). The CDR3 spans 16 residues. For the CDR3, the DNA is TGTGCCGCCTCACCCTCTTGGGACGGCGCGAGGCAGCCCCAGCATTTT. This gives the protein CAASPSWDGARQPQHF.

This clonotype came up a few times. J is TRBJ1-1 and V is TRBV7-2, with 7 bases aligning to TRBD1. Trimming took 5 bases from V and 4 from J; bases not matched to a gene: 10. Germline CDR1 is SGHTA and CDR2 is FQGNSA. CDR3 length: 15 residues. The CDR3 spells CASSPQGGVPTEAFF. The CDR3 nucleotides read TGTGCCAGCAGCCCCCAGGGGGGGGTGCCCACTGAAGCTTTCTTT.

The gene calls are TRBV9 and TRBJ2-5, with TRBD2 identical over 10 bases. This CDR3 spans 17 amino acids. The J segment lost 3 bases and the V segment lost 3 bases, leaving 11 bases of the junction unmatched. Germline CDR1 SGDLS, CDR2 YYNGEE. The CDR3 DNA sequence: TGTGCCAGCAGCGCAGGGGCGGAACTAGCGGGAAAAGAGACCCAGTACTTC. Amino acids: CASSAGAELAGKETQYF.

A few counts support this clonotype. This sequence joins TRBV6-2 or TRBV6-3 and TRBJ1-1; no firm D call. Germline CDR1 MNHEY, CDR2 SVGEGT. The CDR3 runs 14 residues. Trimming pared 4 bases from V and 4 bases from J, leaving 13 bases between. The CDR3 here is CASSSRAGGTEAFF. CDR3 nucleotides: TGTGCCAGCAGTTCTCGGGCAGGAGGCACTGAAGCTTTCTTT.

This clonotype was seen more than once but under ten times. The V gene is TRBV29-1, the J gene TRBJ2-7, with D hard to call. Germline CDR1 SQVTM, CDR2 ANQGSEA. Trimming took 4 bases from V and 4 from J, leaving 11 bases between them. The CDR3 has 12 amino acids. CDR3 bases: TGCAGCGTTGTCGTACTCGGTTACGAGCAGTACTTC. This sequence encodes CSVVVLGYEQYF.

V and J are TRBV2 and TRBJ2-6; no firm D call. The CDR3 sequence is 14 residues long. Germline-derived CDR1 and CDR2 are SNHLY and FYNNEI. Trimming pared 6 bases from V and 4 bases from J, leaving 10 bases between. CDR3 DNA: TGTGCCAGCAGGACCCAAGGGGGGGCCAACGTCCTGACTTTC. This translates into CASRTQGGANVLTF.

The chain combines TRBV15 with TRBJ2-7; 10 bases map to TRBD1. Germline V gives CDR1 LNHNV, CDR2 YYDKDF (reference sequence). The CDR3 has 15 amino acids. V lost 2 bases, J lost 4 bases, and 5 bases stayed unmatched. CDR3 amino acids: CATSRIGQGGYEQYF. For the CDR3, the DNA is TGTGCCACCAGCAGAATAGGACAGGGGGGATACGAGCAGTACTTC. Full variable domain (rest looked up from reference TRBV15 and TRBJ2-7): DAMVIQNPRYQVTQFGKPVTLSCSQTLNHNVMYWYQQKSSQAPKLLFHYYDKDFNNEADTPDNFQSRRPNTSFCFLDIRSPGLGDTAMYLCATSRIGQGGYEQYFGPGTRLTVT.

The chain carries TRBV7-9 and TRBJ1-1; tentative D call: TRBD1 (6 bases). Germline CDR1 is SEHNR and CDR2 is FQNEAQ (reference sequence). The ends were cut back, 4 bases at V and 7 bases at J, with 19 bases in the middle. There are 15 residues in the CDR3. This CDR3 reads CASSSGTTARLEAFF. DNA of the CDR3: TGTGCCAGCAGCTCTGGGACAACTGCCAGGCTTGAAGCTTTCTTT.

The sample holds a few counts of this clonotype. CDR3 sequence (DNA): TGTGCCAGCAGATCCGGAGGGGGGATGGTAGGCACTGAAGCTTTCTTT. Amino acids: CASRSGGGMVGTEAFF. This chain links TRBV11-1 with TRBJ1-1; D possibly corresponds to TRBD1 (6 bases). The germline V gene encodes CDR1 SGHAT and CDR2 FQDESV (reference sequence). The V end was cut by 6 bases, the J end by 4 bases, with 21 bases between. The CDR3 covers 16 residues.

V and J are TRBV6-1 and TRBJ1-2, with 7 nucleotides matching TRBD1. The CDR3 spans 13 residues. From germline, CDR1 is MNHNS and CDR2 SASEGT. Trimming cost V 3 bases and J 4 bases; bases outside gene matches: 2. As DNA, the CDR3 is TGTGCCAGCAGTGATCAGGGGGGCTATGGCTACACCTTC. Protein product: CASSDQGGYGYTF.

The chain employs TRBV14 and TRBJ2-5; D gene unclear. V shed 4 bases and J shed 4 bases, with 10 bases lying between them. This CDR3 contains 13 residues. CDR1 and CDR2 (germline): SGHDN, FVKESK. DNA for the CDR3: TGTGCCAGCAGCCTGCTAGGCGGAGAGACCCAGTACTTC. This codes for CASSLLGGETQYF.

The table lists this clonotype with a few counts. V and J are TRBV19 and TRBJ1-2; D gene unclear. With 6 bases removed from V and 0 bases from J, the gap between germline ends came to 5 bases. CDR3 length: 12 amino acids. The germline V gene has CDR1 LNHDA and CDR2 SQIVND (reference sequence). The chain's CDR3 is CASRPANYGYTF. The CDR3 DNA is TGTGCCAGTAGGCCAGCTAACTATGGCTACACCTTC.

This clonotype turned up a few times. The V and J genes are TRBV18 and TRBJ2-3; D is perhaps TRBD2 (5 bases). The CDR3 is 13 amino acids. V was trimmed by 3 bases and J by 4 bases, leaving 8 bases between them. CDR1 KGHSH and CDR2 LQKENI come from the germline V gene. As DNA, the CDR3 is TGTGCCAGCTCACCCGGGGTGGCAGATACGCAGTATTTT. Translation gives CASSPGVADTQYF.

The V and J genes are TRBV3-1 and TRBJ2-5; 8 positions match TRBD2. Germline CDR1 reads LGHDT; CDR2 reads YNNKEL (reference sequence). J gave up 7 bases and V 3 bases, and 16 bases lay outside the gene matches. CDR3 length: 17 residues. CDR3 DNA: TGTGCCAGCAGCCATTCAACGGGGGGGTTGGTCGGCGGGACCCAGTACTTC. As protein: CASSHSTGGLVGGTQYF.

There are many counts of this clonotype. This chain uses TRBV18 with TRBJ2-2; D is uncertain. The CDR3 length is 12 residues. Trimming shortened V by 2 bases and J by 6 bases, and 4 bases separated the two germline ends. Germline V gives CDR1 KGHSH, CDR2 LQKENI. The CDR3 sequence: CASSPGPGELFF. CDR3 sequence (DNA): TGTGCCAGCTCACCAGGGCCCGGGGAGCTGTTTTTT.

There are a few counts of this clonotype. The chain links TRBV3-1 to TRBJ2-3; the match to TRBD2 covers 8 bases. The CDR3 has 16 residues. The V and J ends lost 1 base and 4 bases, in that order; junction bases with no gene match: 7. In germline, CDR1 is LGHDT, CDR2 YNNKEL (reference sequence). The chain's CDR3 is CASSQVSGVSADTQYF. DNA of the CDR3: TGTGCCAGCAGCCAAGTTAGCGGGGTTTCGGCAGATACGCAGTATTTT.

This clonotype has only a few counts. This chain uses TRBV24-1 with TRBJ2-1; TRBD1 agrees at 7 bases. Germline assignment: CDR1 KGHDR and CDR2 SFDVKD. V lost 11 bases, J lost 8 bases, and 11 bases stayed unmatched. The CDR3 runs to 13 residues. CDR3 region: CAIEQGNGDEQFF. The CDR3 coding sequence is TGTGCCATCGAACAGGGGAATGGGGATGAGCAGTTCTTC.

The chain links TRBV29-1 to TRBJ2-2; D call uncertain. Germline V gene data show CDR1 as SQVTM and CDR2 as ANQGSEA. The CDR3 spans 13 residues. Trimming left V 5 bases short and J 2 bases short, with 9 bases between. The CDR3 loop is CSVRVPNTGELFF. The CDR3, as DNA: TGCAGCGTTAGGGTCCCCAACACCGGGGAGCTGTTTTTT.

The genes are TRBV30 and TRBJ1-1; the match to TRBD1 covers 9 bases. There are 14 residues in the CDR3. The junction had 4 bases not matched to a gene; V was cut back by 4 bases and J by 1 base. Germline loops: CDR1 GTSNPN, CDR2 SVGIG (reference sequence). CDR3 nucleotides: TGTGCCTGGATACAGGGGGCCGGGAACACTGAAGCTTTCTTT. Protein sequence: CAWIQGAGNTEAFF.

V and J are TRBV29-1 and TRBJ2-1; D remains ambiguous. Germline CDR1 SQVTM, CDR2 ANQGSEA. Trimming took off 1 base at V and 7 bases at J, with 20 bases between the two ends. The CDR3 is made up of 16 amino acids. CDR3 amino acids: CSVEVPLISLGNEQFF. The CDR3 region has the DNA TGCAGCGTTGAAGTTCCATTAATTAGTCTGGGGAATGAGCAGTTCTTC.

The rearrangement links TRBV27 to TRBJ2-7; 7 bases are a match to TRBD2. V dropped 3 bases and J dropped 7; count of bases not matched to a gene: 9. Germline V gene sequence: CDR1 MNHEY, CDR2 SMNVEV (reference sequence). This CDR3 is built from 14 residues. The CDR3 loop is CASSFTLAAREQYF. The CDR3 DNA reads TGTGCCAGCAGTTTCACCCTAGCGGCTCGGGAGCAGTACTTC.